In its sample, the clone carrying this T cell receptor (beta chain) was seen a few times. Sequencing used immunoSEQ multiplex PCR; TCRdb keeps in-frame clones, though not all of them. The table lists under 25,000 clones, over 75% of them singletons. The data derive from a study of T cell changes during pregnancy in multiple sclerosis. The sample was CD8+ T cells from peripheral blood mononuclear cells, taken after pregnancy. The receptor's source is a female donor with multiple sclerosis, enrolled in a pregnancy study.

CDR3 protein: CASTPLELGYTF. The CDR3 DNA reads as TGTGCCAGCACCCCGTTAGAGTTAGGCTACACCTTC. The rearrangement uses TRBV9 and TRBJ1-2, with D unresolved. V was shortened by 6 bases and J by 8 bases, with 14 bases between the two germline ends. CDR3 length equals 12 residues. Germline lookup yields CDR1 SGDLS and CDR2 YYNGEE.